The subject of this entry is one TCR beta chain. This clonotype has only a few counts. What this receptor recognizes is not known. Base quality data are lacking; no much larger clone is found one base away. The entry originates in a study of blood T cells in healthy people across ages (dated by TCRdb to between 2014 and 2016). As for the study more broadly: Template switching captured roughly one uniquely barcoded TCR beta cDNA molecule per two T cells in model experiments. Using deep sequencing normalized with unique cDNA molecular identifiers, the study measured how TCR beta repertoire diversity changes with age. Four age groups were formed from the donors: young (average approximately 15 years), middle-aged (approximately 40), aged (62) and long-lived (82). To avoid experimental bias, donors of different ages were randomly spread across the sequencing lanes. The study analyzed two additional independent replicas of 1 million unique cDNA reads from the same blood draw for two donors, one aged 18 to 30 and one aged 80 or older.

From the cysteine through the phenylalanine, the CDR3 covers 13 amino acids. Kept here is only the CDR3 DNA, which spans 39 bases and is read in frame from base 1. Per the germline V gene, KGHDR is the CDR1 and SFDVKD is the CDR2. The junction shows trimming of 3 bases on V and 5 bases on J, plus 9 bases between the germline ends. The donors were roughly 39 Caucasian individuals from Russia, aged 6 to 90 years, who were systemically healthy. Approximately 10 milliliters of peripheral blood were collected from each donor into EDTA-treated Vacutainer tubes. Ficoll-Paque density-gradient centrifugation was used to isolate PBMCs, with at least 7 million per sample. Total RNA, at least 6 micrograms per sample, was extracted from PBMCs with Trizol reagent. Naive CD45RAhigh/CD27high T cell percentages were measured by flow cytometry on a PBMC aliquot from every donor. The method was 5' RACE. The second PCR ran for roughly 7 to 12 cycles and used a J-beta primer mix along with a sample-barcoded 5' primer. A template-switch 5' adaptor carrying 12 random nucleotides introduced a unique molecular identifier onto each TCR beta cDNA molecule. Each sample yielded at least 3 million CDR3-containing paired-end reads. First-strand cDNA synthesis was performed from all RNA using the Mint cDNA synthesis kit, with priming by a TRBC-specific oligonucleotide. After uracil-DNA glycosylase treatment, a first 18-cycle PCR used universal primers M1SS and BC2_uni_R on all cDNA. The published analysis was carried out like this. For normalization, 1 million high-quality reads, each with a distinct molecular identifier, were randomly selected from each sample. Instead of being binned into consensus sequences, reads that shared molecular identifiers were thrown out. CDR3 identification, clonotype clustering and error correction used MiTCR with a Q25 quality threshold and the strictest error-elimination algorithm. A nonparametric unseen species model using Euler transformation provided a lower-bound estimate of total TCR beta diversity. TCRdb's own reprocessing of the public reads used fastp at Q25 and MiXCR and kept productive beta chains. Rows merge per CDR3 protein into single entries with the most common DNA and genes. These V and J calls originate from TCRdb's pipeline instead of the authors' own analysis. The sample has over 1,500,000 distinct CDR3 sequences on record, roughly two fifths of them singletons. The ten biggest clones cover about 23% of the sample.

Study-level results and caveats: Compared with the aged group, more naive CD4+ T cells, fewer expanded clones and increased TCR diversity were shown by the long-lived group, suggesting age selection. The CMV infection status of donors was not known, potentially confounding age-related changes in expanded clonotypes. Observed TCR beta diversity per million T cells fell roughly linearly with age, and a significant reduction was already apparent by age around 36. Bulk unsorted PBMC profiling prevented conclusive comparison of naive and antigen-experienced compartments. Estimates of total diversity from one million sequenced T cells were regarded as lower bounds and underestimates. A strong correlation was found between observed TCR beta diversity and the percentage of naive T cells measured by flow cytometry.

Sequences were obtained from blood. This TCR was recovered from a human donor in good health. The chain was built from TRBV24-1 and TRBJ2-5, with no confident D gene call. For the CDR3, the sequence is CATSDRVPETQYF. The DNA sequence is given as TGTGCCACCAGTGATCGGGTTCCGGAGACCCAGTACTTC.